This T cell receptor (beta chain) is from a study of cytomegalovirus exposure and HLA in healthy donors. PCR primers comprised 60 Vbeta and 13 Jbeta primers. Clones were sequenced by immunoSEQ multiplex PCR, and TCRdb holds only the in-frame ones, with some missing. The sample holds about 57,000 clones; 65% to 85% are singletons and the top ten take roughly 3%. V trimming: 10 bases; J trimming: 6 bases; junction bases outside the gene matches: 7. There are 15 residues in the CDR3. Germline assignment: CDR1 MNHEY and CDR2 SMNVEV (reference sequence). The sample comprised PBMCs. The TCR sequence derives from a woman aged 25-40 years in good health and CMV-seronegative. The V gene is TRBV27, the J gene TRBJ2-3; TRBD2 matches at 16 bases. The CDR3 here is CAIGTSGGVGDTQYF. The CDR3 coding sequence is TGTGCCATCGGGACTAGCGGGGGGGTAGGGGATACGCAGTATTTT.